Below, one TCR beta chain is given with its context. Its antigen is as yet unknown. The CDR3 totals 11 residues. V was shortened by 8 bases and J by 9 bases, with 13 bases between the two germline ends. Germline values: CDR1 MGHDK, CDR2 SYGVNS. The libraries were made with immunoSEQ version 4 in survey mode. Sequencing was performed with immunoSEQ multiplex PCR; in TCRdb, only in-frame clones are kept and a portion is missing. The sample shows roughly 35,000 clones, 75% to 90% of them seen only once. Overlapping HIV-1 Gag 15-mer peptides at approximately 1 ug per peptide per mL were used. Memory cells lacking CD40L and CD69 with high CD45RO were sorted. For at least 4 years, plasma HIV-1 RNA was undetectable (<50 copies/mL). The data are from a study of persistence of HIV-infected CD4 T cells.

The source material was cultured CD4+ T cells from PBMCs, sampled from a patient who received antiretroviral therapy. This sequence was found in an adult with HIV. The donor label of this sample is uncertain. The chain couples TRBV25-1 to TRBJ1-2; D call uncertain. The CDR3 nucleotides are TGTGCCAGCCGAGAGAATCAACGCTACACCTTC. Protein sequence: CASRENQRYTF.